Presented here are 3 T cell receptor beta chains from one specimen sequenced in a study of regulatory T cells in long-lasting Graves disease. The time point here: newly diagnosed GD, antithyroid drugs for less than 3 months. After RNA was extracted from PBMCs, the TCR library was made from it. CDR3-region Arm-PCR and iRepertoire HTBI primers produced the TCR beta libraries. MiXCR, applied by TCRdb to the multiplex PCR reads, yields one record per CDR3 protein. Here the sample spans approximately 470,000 distinct CDR3 sequences, roughly 17% being singletons. This same sample was also taken into another study, of T cells in Graves' hyperthyroidism and ophthalmopathy.

The sequencing used peripheral blood mononuclear cells (PBMCs), collected at new diagnosis, from a patient treated with antithyroid drugs. The source of these receptors is a man in his forties with Graves disease.

In its sample, this clonotype was seen a few times. The rearrangement links TRBV19 to TRBJ1-5, with TRBD1 matching 8 bases. V was clipped by 1 base and J by 7 bases; unmatched bases: 6. The CDR3 is 15 residues long. Per the germline V gene, CDR1 is LNHDA and CDR2 is SQIVND (reference sequence). Written as DNA, the CDR3 is TGTGCCAGTAGTATAGGGGACAGGTGGGGACAGCCCCAGCATTTT. Translation: CASSIGDRWGQPQHF. Based on the CDR3 plus reference TRBV19 and TRBJ1-5, the full variable domain is DGGITQSPKYLFRKEGQNVTLSCEQNLNHDAMYWYRQDPGQGLRLIYYSQIVNDFQKGDIAEGYSVSREKKESFPLTVTSAQKNPTAFYLCASSIGDRWGQPQHFGDGTRLSIL.

This clonotype showed up many times. This chain connects TRBV28 to TRBJ2-5; possible D gene TRBD2, 5 bases. Germline V lookup: CDR1 MDHEN, CDR2 SYDVKM. Trimming cost V 2 bases and J 0 bases, with 16 bases left between them. The CDR3 length is 17 residues. The CDR3 sequence: CASSLGRRLPNQETQYF. Here the CDR3 DNA reads TGTGCCAGCAGTTTAGGAAGACGACTACCTAACCAAGAGACCCAGTACTTC.

The sample holds many counts of this clonotype. The V call is TRBV7-3, the J call TRBJ2-7; 8 bases match TRBD1. The germline CDR1 and CDR2 sequences are SGHTA and FQGTGA. The CDR3 covers 14 residues. Losses at the gene ends were 5 bases for V and 5 bases for J; bases not matched to a gene: 8. CDR3 protein: CASSKPTGADEQYF. CDR3 bases: TGTGCCAGCAGCAAACCGACAGGGGCGGACGAGCAGTACTTC. The full variable domain, completed using reference TRBV7-3 and TRBJ2-7, is GAGVSQTPSNKVTEKGKYVELRCDPISGHTALYWYRQSLGQGPEFLIYFQGTGAADDSGLPNDRFFAVRPEGSVSTLKIQRTERGDSAVYLCASSKPTGADEQYFGPGTRLTVT.